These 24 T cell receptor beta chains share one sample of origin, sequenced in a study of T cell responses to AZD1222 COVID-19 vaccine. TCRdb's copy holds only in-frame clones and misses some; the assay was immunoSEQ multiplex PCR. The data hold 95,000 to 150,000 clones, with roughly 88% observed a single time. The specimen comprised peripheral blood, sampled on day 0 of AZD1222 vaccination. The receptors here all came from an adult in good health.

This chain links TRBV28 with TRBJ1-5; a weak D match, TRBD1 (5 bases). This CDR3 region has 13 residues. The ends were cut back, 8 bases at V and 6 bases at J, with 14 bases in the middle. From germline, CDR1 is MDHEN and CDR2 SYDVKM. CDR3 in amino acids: CASWGGGGQPQHF. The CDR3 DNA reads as TGTGCCAGCTGGGGCGGGGGGGGTCAGCCCCAGCATTTT.

The CDR3 DNA follows: TGCGCCAGCAGCCAAGGGGAGGGGAACTATGGCTACACCTTC. Residues: CASSQGEGNYGYTF. J is TRBJ1-2 and V is TRBV4-1; maybe TRBD1 (5 bases). Trimming cost V 1 base and J 2 bases, with 8 bases left between them. Germline values: CDR1 MGHRA, CDR2 YSYEKL. This CDR3 has 14 residues.

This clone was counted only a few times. CDR3 protein: CASSLGQGNTEAFF. The CDR3 region has the DNA TGTGCCAGCAGCTTAGGACAGGGAAACACTGAAGCTTTCTTT. J is TRBJ1-1 and V is TRBV7-2; 7 bases agree with TRBD1. The trim removed 1 base at V and 2 bases at J, leaving 1 base unmatched. Germline lookup yields CDR1 SGHTA and CDR2 FQGNSA. The CDR3 runs 14 residues. The whole variable domain, filled in from reference TRBV7-2 and TRBJ1-1, reads GAGVSQSPSNKVTEKGKDVELRCDPISGHTALYWYRQSLGQGLEFLIYFQGNSAPDKSGLPSDRFSAERTGGSVSTLTIQRTQQEDSAVYLCASSLGQGNTEAFFGQGTRLTVV.

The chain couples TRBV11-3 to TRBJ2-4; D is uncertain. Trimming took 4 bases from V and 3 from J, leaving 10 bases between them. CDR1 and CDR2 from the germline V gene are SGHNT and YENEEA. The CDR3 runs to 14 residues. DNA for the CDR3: TGTGCCAGCAGCTCAACACTGAACAAAAACATTCAGTACTTC. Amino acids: CASSSTLNKNIQYF.

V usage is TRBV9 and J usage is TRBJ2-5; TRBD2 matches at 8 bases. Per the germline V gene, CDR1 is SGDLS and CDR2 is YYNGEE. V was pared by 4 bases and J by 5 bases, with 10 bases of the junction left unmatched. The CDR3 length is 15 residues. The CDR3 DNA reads TGTGCCAGCAGCCCGGGGGGGACCGCCGTGGAGACCCAGTACTTC. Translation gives CASSPGGTAVETQYF.

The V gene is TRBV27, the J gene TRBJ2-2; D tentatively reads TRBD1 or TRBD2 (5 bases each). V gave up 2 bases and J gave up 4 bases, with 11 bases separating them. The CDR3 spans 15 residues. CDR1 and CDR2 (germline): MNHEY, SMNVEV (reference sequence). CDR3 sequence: CASSLVRAGTGELFF. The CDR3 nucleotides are TGTGCCAGCAGTTTAGTCAGGGCGGGCACCGGGGAGCTGTTTTTT.

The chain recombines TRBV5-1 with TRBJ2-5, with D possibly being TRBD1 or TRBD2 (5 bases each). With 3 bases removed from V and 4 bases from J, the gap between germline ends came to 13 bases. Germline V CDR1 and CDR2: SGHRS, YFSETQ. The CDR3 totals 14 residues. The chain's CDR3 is CASSWGPGGETQYF. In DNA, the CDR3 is TGCGCCAGCAGCTGGGGACCTGGTGGAGAGACCCAGTACTTC.

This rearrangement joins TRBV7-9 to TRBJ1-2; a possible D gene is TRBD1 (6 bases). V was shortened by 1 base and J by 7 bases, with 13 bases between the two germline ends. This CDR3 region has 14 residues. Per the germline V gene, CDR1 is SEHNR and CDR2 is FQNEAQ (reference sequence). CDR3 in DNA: TGTGCCAGCAGCTTAGTTCTGGGGGCTGGTGGCTACACCTTC. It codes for CASSLVLGAGGYTF.

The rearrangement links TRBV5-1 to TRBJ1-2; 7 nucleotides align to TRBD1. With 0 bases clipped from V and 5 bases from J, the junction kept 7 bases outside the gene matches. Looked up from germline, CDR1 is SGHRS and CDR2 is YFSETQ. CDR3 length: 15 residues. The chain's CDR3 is CASSLAGTAGYGYTF. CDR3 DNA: TGCGCCAGCAGCTTGGCCGGGACAGCGGGGTATGGCTACACCTTC. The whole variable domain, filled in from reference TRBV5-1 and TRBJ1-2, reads KAGVTQTPRYLIKTRGQQVTLSCSPISGHRSVSWYQQTPGQGLQFLFEYFSETQRNKGNFPGRFSGRQFSNSRSEMNVSTLELGDSALYLCASSLAGTAGYGYTFGSGTRLTVV.

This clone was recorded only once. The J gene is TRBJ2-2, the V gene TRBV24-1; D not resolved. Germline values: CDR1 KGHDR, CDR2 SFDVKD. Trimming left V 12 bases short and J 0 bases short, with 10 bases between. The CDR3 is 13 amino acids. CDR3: CAAMGANTGELFF. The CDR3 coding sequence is TGTGCCGCAATGGGCGCGAACACCGGGGAGCTGTTTTTT.

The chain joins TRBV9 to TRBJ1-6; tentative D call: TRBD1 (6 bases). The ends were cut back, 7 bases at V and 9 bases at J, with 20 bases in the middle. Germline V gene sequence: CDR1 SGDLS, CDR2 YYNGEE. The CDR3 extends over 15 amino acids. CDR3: CASSGGGSGGSPLHF. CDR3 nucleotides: TGTGCCAGCTCCGGTGGGGGCAGTGGTGGTTCACCCCTCCACTTT. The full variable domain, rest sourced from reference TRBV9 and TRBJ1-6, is DSGVTQTPKHLITATGQRVTLRCSPRSGDLSVYWYQQSLDQGLQFLIQYYNGEERAKGNILERFSAQQFPDLHSELNLSSLELGDSALYFCASSGGGSGGSPLHFGNGTRLTVT.

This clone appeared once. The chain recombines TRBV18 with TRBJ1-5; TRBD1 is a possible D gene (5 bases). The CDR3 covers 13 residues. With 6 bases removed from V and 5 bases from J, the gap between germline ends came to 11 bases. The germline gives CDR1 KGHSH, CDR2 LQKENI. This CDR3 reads CASSSGTDQPQHF. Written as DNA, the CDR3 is TGTGCCAGCTCCTCCGGGACGGATCAGCCCCAGCATTTT.

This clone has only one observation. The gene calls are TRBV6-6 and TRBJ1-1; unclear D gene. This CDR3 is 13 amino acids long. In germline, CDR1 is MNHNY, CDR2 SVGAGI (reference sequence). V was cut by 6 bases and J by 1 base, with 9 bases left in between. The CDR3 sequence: CASSWTGNTEAFF. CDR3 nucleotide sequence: TGTGCCAGCAGCTGGACGGGGAACACTGAAGCTTTCTTT.

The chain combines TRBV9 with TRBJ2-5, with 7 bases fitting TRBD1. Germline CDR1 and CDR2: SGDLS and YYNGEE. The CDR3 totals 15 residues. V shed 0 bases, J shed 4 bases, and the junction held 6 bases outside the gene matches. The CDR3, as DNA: TGTGCCAGCAGCGTAGGAGGGGGCGCGAGAGAGACCCAGTACTTC. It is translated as CASSVGGGARETQYF.

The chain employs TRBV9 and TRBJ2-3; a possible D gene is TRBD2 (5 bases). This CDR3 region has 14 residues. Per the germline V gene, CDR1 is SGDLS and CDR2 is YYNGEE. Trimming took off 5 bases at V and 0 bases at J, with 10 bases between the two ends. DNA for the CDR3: TGTGCCAGCAGTCGCGGGCCTAGCACAGATACGCAGTATTTT. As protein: CASSRGPSTDTQYF.

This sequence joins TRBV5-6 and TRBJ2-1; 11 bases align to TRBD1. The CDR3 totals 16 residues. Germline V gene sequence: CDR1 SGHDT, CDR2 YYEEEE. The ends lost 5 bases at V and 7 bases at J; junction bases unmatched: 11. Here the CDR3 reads CASRNNPGTGGNEQFF. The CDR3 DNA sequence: TGTGCCAGCAGAAACAATCCCGGGACAGGGGGGAATGAGCAGTTCTTC.

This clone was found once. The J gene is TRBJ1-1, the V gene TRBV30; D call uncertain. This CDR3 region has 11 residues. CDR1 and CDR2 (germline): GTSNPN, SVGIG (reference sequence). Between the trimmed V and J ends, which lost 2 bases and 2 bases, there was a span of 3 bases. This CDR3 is CAWSTNTEAFF. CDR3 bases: TGTGCCTGGAGTACTAACACTGAAGCTTTCTTT.

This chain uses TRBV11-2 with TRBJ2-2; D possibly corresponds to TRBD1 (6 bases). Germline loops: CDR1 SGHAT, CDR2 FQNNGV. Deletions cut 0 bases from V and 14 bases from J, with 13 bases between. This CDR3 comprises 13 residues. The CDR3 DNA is TGTGCCAGCAGCTTAGATAGGGACACTAGTCTGTTTTTT. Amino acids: CASSLDRDTSLFF. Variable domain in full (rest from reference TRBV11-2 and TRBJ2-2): EAGVAQSPRYKIIEKRQSVAFWCNPISGHATLYWYQQILGQGPKLLIQFQNNGVVDDSQLPKDRFSAERLKGVDSTLKIQPAKLEDSAVYLCASSLDRDTSLFFGEGSRLTVL.

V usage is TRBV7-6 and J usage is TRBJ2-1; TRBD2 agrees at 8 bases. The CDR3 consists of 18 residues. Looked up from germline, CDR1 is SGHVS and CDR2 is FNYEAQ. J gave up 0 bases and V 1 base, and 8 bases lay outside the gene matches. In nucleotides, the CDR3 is TGTGCCAGCAGCTTAGTACGGATAGCGGGGAGCTCCTACAATGAGCAGTTCTTC. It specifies CASSLVRIAGSSYNEQFF.

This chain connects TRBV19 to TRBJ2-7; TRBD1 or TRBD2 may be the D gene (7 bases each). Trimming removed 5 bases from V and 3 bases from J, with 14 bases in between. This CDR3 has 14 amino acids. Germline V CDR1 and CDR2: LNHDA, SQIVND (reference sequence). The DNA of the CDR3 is TGTGCCAGTAGTCCCCAGGGGGGGGGCTACGAGCAGTACTTC. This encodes CASSPQGGGYEQYF.

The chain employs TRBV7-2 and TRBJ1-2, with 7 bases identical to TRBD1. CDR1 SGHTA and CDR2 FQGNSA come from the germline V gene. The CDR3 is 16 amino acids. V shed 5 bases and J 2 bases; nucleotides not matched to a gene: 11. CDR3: CASSPQGGGANYGYTF. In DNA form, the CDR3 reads TGTGCCAGCAGCCCCCAGGGGGGAGGTGCAAACTATGGCTACACCTTC.

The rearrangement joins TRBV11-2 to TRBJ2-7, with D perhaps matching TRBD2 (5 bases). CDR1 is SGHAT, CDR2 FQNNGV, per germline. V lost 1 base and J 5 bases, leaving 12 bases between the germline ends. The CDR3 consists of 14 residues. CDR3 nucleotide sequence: TGTGCCAGCAGCTTAGGGCGCAGCGGCAACGAGCAGTACTTC. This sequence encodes CASSLGRSGNEQYF.

The CDR3 nucleotides are TGTGCCAGCAGGGGGCGGGCAGGGGGCTTCACAGATACGCAGTATTTT. Translating it yields CASRGRAGGFTDTQYF. This chain uses TRBV27 with TRBJ2-3; 8 nucleotides align to TRBD1. The CDR3 spans 16 residues. Germline CDR1 MNHEY, CDR2 SMNVEV (reference sequence). V shed 6 bases and J 2 bases; nucleotides not matched to a gene: 10.

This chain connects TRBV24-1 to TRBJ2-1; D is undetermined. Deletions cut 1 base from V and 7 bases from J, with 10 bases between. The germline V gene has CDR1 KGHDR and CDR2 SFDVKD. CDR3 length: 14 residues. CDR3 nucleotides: TGTGCCACCAGTGATTTTAACTCCCAGAATGAGCAGTTCTTC. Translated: CATSDFNSQNEQFF.